This TCR beta chain was identified during a study of blood T cell repertoires in COVID-19. Some clones are missing from TCRdb's copy, which holds only in-frame ones; the method was immunoSEQ multiplex PCR. The sample includes hundreds of thousands of clones, around 90% of them seen just once. Adults between roughly 18 and 89 years of age took part from 20 to 25 US areas. Clinical history as reported by participants underpinned cohort assignment. CDR3 size: 16 residues. Trimming removed 5 bases from V and 1 base from J, with 17 bases in between. The germline V gene encodes CDR1 SGHAT and CDR2 FQNNGV. The sequence was obtained from a woman aged 40 to 55 with acute COVID-19. The chain employs TRBV11-2 and TRBJ1-1; possibly TRBD1 for D (5 bases). Sequencing was done on a sample of PBMCs or T cells enriched from blood (not recorded which). In nucleotides, the CDR3 is TGTGCCAGCAGCCCCGAAACCCTAACAGGGAACACTGAAGCTTTCTTT. Protein sequence: CASSPETLTGNTEAFF.